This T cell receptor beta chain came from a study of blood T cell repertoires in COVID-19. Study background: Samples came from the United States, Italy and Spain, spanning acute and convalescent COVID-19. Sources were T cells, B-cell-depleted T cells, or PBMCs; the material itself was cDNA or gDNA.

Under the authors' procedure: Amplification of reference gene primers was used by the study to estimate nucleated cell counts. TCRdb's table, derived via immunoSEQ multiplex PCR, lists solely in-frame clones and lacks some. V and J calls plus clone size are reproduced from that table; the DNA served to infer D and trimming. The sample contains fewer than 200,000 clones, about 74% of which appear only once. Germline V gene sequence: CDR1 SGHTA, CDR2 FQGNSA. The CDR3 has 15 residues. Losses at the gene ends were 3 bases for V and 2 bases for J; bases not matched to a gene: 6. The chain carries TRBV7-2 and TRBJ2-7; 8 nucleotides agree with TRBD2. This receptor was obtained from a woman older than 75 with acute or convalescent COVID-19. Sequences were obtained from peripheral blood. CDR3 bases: TGTGCCAGCAGCTTCAGCGGGAGTGGCGCCTACGAGCAGTACTTC. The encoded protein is CASSFSGSGAYEQYF.